Shown below are 8 T cell receptor beta chains from a single sample sequenced in a study of memory CD4+ T cells and cytomegalovirus serostatus. This table comes from immunoSEQ multiplex PCR, and its TCRdb copy is limited to in-frame clones, with some not included. The table records 70,000 to 95,000 clones, about 85% of them present only once. The sort gate was single viable CD3+CD4+CD8-CD45RO+ cells for memory CD4+ T cells. The material sequenced was memory CD4+ T cells from blood. These receptors were taken from an adult in good health and CMV-seronegative.

This chain uses TRBV7-2 with TRBJ1-2; TRBD1 might be the D (5 bases). V lost 4 bases to trimming and J lost 2 bases, with 11 bases between them. The length of the CDR3 is 14 residues. Germline CDR1 SGHTA, CDR2 FQGNSA. The CDR3 sequence: CASSSYQGNYGYTF. CDR3 bases: TGTGCCAGCAGCTCCTACCAGGGAAACTATGGCTACACCTTC.

V and J are TRBV7-8 and TRBJ1-1; 7 bases match TRBD1. The germline CDR1 and CDR2 sequences are SGHVS and FQNEAQ. The CDR3 covers 11 residues. After removal of 11 bases from V and 8 bases from J, the junction contained 8 bases not matched to a gene. The CDR3 nucleotides are TGTGCCGTCAGAAAGACAGGGGAAGCTTTCTTT. This codes for CAVRKTGEAFF.

The rearrangement joins TRBV30 to TRBJ1-2; D call uncertain. Germline CDR1 reads GTSNPN; CDR2 reads SVGIG (reference sequence). Trimming cost V 2 bases and J 1 base, with 5 bases left between them. The CDR3 has 12 residues. CDR3 sequence reads: CAWSRINYGYTF. Written as DNA, the CDR3 is TGTGCCTGGAGTCGGATTAACTATGGCTACACCTTC.

The chain links TRBV5-1 to TRBJ2-6, with D hard to call. Germline V CDR1 and CDR2: SGHRS, YFSETQ. Trimming pared 2 bases from V and 4 bases from J, leaving 4 bases between. This CDR3 has 13 amino acids. CDR3 region: CASSFVGANVLTF. For the CDR3, the DNA is TGCGCCAGCAGCTTTGTAGGGGCCAACGTCCTGACTTTC.

The chain joins TRBV7-2 to TRBJ1-1; no clear D. With 4 bases removed from V and 11 bases from J, the gap between germline ends came to 14 bases. Germline CDR1 SGHTA, CDR2 FQGNSA. The CDR3 contains 12 residues. Here the CDR3 reads CASSSQTIAAFF. The CDR3 DNA sequence: TGTGCCAGCAGCTCGCAGACTATTGCGGCTTTCTTT.

The chain is built from TRBV28 and TRBJ1-2; no clear D. This CDR3 is 12 amino acids long. Trimming left V 11 bases short and J 8 bases short, with 18 bases between. Germline V gene lookup returns CDR1 MDHEN and CDR2 SYDVKM. Here the CDR3 DNA reads TGTGCCCCCTCGCCCGTGGGCTTGGGCTACACCTTC. Encoded protein: CAPSPVGLGYTF.

This chain uses TRBV6-1 with TRBJ1-4; TRBD1 might be the D (5 bases). V shed 3 bases and J shed 7 bases, with 9 bases lying between them. The CDR3 covers 13 residues. Germline V gene data show CDR1 as MNHNS and CDR2 as SASEGT. Here the CDR3 DNA reads TGTGCCAGCAGTGAGGGGACGGTTGAAAAACTGTTTTTT. Residues: CASSEGTVEKLFF.

V usage is TRBV30 and J usage is TRBJ2-1; 15 bases match TRBD2. The germline gives CDR1 GTSNPN, CDR2 SVGIG (reference sequence). The V segment lost 2 bases and the J segment 8 bases; nucleotides outside the gene matches: 10. This CDR3 region has 17 residues. The CDR3 here is CAWSPEPGLAGGHEQFF. The CDR3 DNA follows: TGTGCCTGGAGTCCGGAACCGGGACTAGCGGGGGGTCATGAGCAGTTCTTC.